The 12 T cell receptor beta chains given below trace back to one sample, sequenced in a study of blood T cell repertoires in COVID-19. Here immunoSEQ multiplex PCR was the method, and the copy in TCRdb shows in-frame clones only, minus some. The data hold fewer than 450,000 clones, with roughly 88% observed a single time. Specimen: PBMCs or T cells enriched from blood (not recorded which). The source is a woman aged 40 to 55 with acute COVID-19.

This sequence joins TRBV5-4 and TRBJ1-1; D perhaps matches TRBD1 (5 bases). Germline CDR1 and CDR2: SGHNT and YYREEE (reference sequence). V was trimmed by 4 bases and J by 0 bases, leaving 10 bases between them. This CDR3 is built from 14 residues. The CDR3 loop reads CASSMDTLNTEAFF. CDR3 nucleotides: TGTGCCAGCAGCATGGACACGTTGAACACTGAAGCTTTCTTT.

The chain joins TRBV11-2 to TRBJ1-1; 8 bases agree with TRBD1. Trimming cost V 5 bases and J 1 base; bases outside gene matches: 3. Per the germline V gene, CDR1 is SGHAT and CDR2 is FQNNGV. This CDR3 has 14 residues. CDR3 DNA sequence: TGTGCCAGCAGCGTGGGACAGGCGAACACTGAAGCTTTCTTT. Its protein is CASSVGQANTEAFF.

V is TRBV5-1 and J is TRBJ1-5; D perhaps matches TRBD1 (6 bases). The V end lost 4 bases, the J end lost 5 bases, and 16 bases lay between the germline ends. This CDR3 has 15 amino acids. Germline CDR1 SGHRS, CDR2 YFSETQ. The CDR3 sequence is CASSESGEFYQPQHF. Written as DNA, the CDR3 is TGCGCCAGCAGCGAGTCAGGGGAGTTCTATCAGCCCCAGCATTTT.

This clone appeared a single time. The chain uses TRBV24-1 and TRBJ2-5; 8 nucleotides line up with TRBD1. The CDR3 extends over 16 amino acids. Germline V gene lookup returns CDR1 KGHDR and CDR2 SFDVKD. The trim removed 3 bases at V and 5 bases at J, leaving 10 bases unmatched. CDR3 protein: CATSDPPRGRGETQYF. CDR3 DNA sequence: TGTGCCACCAGTGATCCTCCCAGGGGGCGAGGGGAGACCCAGTACTTC.

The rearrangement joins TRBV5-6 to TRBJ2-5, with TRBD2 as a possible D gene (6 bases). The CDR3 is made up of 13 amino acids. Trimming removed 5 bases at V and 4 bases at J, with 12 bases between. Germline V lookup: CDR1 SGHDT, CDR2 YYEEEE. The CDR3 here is CASRTEGSETQYF. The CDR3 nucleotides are TGTGCCAGCAGAACGGAGGGGTCAGAGACCCAGTACTTC.

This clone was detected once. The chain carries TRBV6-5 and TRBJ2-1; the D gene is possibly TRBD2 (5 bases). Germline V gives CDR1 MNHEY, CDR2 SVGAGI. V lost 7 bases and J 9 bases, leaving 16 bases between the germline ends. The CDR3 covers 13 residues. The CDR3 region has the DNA TGTGCCAGCACCCGAGGGAGAGGCGGTGAGCAGTTCTTC. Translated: CASTRGRGGEQFF.

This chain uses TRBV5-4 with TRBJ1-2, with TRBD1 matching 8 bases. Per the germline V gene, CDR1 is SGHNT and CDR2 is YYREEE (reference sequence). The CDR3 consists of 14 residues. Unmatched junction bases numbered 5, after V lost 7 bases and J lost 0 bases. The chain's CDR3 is CASQPDRANYGYTF. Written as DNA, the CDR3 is TGTGCCAGCCAACCGGACAGGGCTAACTATGGCTACACCTTC.

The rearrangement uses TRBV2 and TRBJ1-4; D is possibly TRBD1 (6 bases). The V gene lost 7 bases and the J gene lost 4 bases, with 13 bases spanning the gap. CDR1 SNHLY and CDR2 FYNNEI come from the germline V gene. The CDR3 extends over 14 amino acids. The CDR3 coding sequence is TGTGCCAGCATGGTAGACAGGTTTAATGAAAAACTGTTTTTT. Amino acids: CASMVDRFNEKLFF.

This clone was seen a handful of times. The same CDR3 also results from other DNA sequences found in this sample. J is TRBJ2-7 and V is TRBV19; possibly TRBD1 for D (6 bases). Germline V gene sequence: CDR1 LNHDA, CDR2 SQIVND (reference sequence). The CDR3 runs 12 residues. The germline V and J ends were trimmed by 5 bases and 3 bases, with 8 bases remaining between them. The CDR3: CASSEQGYEQYF. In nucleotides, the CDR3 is TGTGCCAGTAGTGAACAGGGCTACGAGCAGTACTTC.

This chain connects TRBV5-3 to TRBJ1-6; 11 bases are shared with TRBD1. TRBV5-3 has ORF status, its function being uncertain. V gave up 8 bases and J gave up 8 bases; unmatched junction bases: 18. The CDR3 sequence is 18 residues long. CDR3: CARHLPGQGEFCYSPLHF. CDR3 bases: TGTGCCAGGCATCTTCCGGGACAGGGGGAGTTTTGTTATTCACCCCTCCACTTT.

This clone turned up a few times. In DNA, the CDR3 is TGTGCCAGCAGCACTGCGGAACCTAATGAAAAACTGTTTTTT. Translating it yields CASSTAEPNEKLFF. V gene TRBV7-9 combines with J gene TRBJ1-4; D uncertain. Germline CDR1 is SEHNR and CDR2 is FQNEAQ (reference sequence). The germline V and J ends were trimmed by 5 bases and 3 bases, with 10 bases remaining between them. The CDR3 is 14 residues long.

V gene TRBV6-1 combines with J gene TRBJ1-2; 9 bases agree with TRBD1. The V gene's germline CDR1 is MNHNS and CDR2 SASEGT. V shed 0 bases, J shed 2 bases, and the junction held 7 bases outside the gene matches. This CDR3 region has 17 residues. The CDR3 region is CASSEAVQGAGNYGYTF. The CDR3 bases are TGTGCCAGCAGTGAAGCGGTACAGGGGGCTGGAAACTATGGCTACACCTTC.